The T cell receptor beta chain under discussion was sequenced for a study of siplizumab effects on memory and regulatory T cells. Study conclusions and caveats: Unstimulated subsets captured only a minor fraction of alloreactive clones.

TCRdb's table, derived via immunoSEQ multiplex PCR, lists solely in-frame clones and lacks some. This table holds 100,000 to 110,000 clones, about nine tenths found once. CDR1 is SNHLY and CDR2 is FYNNEI in the germline V gene. Trimming took 2 bases from V and 7 from J, leaving 15 bases between them. The length of the CDR3 is 15 residues. Comments on this clone: Its specificity is unknown.

The receptor's source is a human donor in good health. Sample: CD4+ T cells sorted from blood. The chain uses TRBV2 and TRBJ2-1; a possible D gene is TRBD1 (5 bases). CDR3 amino acids: CASSERSQGSNEQFF. The CDR3 coding sequence is TGTGCCAGCAGTGAAAGGTCCCAGGGATCAAATGAGCAGTTCTTC.